Listed below are T cell receptor beta chains from one sample, sequenced in a study of T cells after yellow fever vaccination. TCRdb reprocessed the 5' RACE reads with MiXCR, giving one entry per CDR3 protein. The table lists some 670,000 distinct CDR3 sequences, over 9% of them singletons. The source material was PBMCs, sampled on the day of the yellow fever booster vaccination. The receptors here all came from a man under 40 who received the YFV17D yellow fever vaccine. CDR3s include the opening cysteine and the closing phenylalanine or tryptophan. D genes are given only for firm matches. Clone size is not always given. Where it is, it says once, few, many or a class for expanded clones.

>TRBJ2-2|NA|few|15|TRBV6-2/TRBV6-3
CASSPGRGVTGELFF
TGTGCCAGCAGCCCGGGGAGAGGGGTCACCGGGGAGCTGTTTTTT
>TRBJ1-6|NA|NA|16|TRBV27
CASSLIRDPAGSPLHF
TGTGCCAGCAGTTTAATCCGGGACCCGGCGGGATCACCCCTCCACTTT
>TRBJ2-3|NA|NA|11|TRBV30
CAWSPESAQYF
TGTGCCTGGAGTCCAGAAAGTGCGCAGTATTTT
>TRBJ1-2|NA|NA|13|TRBV2
CASSRQDLYGYTF
TGTGCCAGCAGTAGACAGGACCTCTATGGCTACACCTTC
>TRBJ1-4|TRBD1|NA|14|TRBV19
CASSPGQNNEKLFF
TGTGCCAGTAGTCCGGGACAGAACAATGAAAAACTGTTTTTT
>TRBJ2-7|NA|many|15|TRBV12-3/TRBV12-4
CASSQGEGISYEQYF
TGTGCCAGCAGCCAGGGGGAGGGGATCTCCTACGAGCAGTACTTC
>TRBJ1-5|TRBD1|NA|15|TRBV5-1
CASSLAGQGGQPQHF
TGCGCCAGCAGCTTGGCTGGGCAGGGGGGTCAGCCCCAGCATTTT
>TRBJ2-1|NA|few|13|TRBV12-3/TRBV12-4
CASSPGVGNEQFF
TGTGCCAGCAGTCCGGGAGTGGGCAATGAGCAGTTCTTC
>TRBJ1-2|NA|few|16|TRBV12-3/TRBV12-4
CASSGGGSPVFSGYTF
TGTGCCAGCAGCGGTGGAGGGAGCCCCGTCTTCAGTGGCTACACCTTC
>TRBJ2-1|NA|few|13|TRBV10-1
CASSVGSRNEQFF
TGCGCCAGCAGTGTAGGCAGCCGAAATGAGCAGTTCTTC
>TRBJ2-1|NA|NA|16|TRBV20-1
CCSRDRSGENYNEQFF
TGCTGCTCTAGAGATCGATCGGGGGAAAACTACAATGAGCAGTTCTTC
>TRBJ2-5|NA|few|15|TRBV5-6
CASSSNPRAQETQYF
TGTGCCAGCAGCTCGAACCCCAGGGCACAAGAGACCCAGTACTTC
>TRBJ2-3|TRBD1|NA|14|TRBV5-1
CASSYDTGADTQYF
TGCGCCAGCAGCTACGATACAGGGGCAGATACGCAGTATTTT
>TRBJ2-3|NA|NA|13|TRBV29-1
CSVVGRGTDTQYF
TGCAGCGTTGTCGGGAGAGGCACAGATACGCAGTATTTT
>TRBJ2-7|NA|NA|15|TRBV7-8
CASSPRTLGTYEQYF
TGTGCCAGCAGCCCCAGGACTTTGGGCACCTACGAGCAGTACTTC
>TRBJ2-7|NA|NA|12|TRBV30
CAWSLAVYEQYF
TGTGCCTGGAGTTTAGCGGTATACGAGCAGTACTTC
>TRBJ2-3|NA|many|13|TRBV10-3
CAISGGGEDTQYF
TGTGCCATCAGTGGAGGGGGGGAGGATACGCAGTATTTT
>TRBJ1-1|NA|few|14|TRBV3-1
CASSPSPVRGEAFF
TGTGCCAGCAGCCCATCCCCCGTTCGGGGAGAAGCTTTCTTT
>TRBJ2-5|TRBD1|once|14|TRBV20-1
CSARGTGDQETQYF
TGCAGTGCTAGAGGAACAGGGGACCAAGAGACCCAGTACTTC
>TRBJ2-2|NA|NA|15|TRBV10-3
CAISESSFGTGELFF
TGTGCCATCAGTGAGTCTAGTTTCGGTACCGGGGAGCTGTTTTTT
>TRBJ2-1|TRBD2|few|16|TRBV4-1
CASSQDSGTVYNEQFF
TGCGCCAGCAGCCAAGACAGCGGGACTGTTTACAATGAGCAGTTCTTC
>TRBJ2-2|NA|few|19|TRBV9
CASSAPSAYRTMNTGELFF
TGTGCCAGCAGCGCTCCCTCGGCGTACCGGACTATGAACACCGGGGAGCTGTTTTTT
>TRBJ2-2|NA|many|15|TRBV7-9
CASTEGPANTGELFF
TGTGCCAGCACCGAGGGGCCAGCAAACACCGGGGAGCTGTTTTTT
>TRBJ2-7|NA|NA|13|TRBV5-1
CASKRDITYEQYF
TGCGCCAGCAAAAGGGACATCACCTACGAGCAGTACTTC
>TRBJ2-1|NA|NA|14|TRBV4-1
CASSGPDPYNEQFF
TGCGCCAGCAGCGGGCCAGATCCCTACAATGAGCAGTTCTTC
>TRBJ2-2|NA|NA|15|TRBV10-3
CAISERDSNTGELFF
TGTGCCATCAGTGAGCGGGACTCGAACACCGGGGAGCTGTTTTTT
>TRBJ2-5|NA|many|12|TRBV12-3/TRBV12-4
CASSLFGETQYF
TGTGCCAGCAGCCTCTTCGGGGAGACCCAGTACTTC
>TRBJ2-5|TRBD2|many|14|TRBV25-1
CASSVAGGQETQYF
TGTGCCAGCAGTGTCGCGGGGGGCCAAGAGACCCAGTACTTC
>TRBJ2-5|TRBD2|NA|17|TRBV29-1
CSVGLSGSGRYRETQYF
TGCAGCGTGGGTTTGAGCGGGAGCGGGAGATACAGAGAGACCCAGTACTTC
>TRBJ2-1|TRBD2|few|17|TRBV13
CASSTRGGMESYNEQFF
TGTGCCAGCAGCACCCGCGGGGGGATGGAGTCCTACAATGAGCAGTTCTTC
>TRBJ2-1|NA|few|15|TRBV4-1
CASSHFRDSNNEQFF
TGCGCCAGCAGCCATTTCCGGGACTCCAACAATGAGCAGTTCTTC
>TRBJ2-1|TRBD2|NA|17|TRBV30
CAWRSTGTSGPTNEQFF
TGTGCCTGGAGATCTACCGGGACTAGCGGACCGACCAATGAGCAGTTCTTC
>TRBJ2-5|TRBD2|few|14|TRBV5-5
CASLTSAYQETQYF
TGTGCCAGCCTGACTAGCGCCTACCAAGAGACCCAGTACTTC
>TRBJ2-2|TRBD2|NA|15|TRBV20-1
CSAALAGVDTGELFF
TGCAGTGCTGCCCTAGCGGGAGTGGACACCGGGGAGCTGTTTTTT
>TRBJ2-1|NA|many|14|TRBV7-2
CASSPQAAAGEQFF
TGTGCCAGCAGCCCCCAAGCGGCGGCCGGTGAGCAGTTCTTC
>TRBJ2-4|TRBD2|NA|16|TRBV20-1
CSARDPGSGTRGIQYF
TGCAGTGCTAGAGATCCGGGAAGTGGGACTAGAGGCATTCAGTACTTC
>TRBJ1-1|NA|few|16|TRBV7-9
CASSLAELETNTEAFF
TGTGCCAGCAGCTTAGCTGAGTTGGAAACGAACACTGAAGCTTTCTTT
>TRBJ2-1|NA|many|11|TRBV6-2/TRBV6-3
CASTNYNEQFF
TGTGCCAGCACCAATTACAATGAGCAGTTCTTC
>TRBJ2-4|NA|few|14|TRBV9
CASSVAQAKNIQYF
TGTGCCAGCAGCGTAGCACAGGCCAAAAACATTCAGTACTTC
>TRBJ2-5|NA|many|13|TRBV6-1
CASRIAGTATQYF
TGTGCCAGCAGGATCGCCGGGACCGCGACCCAGTACTTC
>TRBJ2-7|NA|NA|16|TRBV4-3
CASSQEGNSEGYEQYF
TGCGCCAGCAGCCAAGAGGGGAATAGCGAGGGCTACGAGCAGTACTTC
>TRBJ2-3|NA|few|15|TRBV4-3
CASSHLGEVTDTQYF
TGCGCCAGCAGCCATCTGGGGGAGGTAACAGATACGCAGTATTTT
>TRBJ2-5|TRBD2|many|15|TRBV10-2
CASSEPGLPQETQYF
TGCGCCAGCAGTGAACCGGGACTACCGCAAGAGACCCAGTACTTC
>TRBJ1-4|TRBD1|few|15|TRBV28
CASSFPGQASEKLFF
TGTGCCAGCAGTTTCCCGGGACAGGCGAGTGAAAAACTGTTTTTT